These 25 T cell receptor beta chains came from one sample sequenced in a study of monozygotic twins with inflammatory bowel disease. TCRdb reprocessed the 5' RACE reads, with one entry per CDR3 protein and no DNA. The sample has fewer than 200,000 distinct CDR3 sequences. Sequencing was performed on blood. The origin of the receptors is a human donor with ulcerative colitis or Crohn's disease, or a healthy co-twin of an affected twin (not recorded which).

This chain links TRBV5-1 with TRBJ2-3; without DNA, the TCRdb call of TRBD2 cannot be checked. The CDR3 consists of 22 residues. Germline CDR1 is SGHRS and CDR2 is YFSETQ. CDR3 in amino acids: CASSPQGGLLAGGSHSTDTQYF. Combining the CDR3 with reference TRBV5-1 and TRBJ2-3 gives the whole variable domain KAGVTQTPRYLIKTRGQQVTLSCSPISGHRSVSWYQQTPGQGLQFLFEYFSETQRNKGNFPGRFSGRQFSNSRSEMNVSTLELGDSALYLCASSPQGGLLAGGSHSTDTQYFGPGTRLTVL.

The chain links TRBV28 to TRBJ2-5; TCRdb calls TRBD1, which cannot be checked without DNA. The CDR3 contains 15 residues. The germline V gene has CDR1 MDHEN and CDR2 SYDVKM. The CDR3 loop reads CASSFAGANQETQYF.

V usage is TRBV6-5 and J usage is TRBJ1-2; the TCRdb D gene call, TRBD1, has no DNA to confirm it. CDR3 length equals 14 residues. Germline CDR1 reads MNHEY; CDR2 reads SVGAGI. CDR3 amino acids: CASSYSGQGFGYTF.

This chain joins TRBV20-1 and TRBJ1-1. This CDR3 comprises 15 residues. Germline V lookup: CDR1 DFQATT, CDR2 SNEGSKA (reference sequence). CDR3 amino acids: CSARLIPGVRTEAFF.

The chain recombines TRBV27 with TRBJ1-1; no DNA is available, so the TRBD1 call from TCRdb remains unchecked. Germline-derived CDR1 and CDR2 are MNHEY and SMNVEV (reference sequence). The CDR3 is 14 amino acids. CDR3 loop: CASSPPTLNTEAFF.

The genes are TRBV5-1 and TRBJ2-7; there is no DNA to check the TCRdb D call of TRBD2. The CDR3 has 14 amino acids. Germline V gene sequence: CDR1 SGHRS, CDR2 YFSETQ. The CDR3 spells CASSLGGLTYEQYF.

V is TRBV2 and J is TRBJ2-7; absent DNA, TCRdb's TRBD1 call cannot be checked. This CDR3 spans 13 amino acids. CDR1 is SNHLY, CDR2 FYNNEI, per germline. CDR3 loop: CASSARRGYEQYF. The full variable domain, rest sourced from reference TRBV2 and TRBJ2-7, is EPEVTQTPSHQVTQMGQEVILRCVPISNHLYFYWYRQILGQKVEFLVSFYNNEISEKSEIFDDQFSVERPDGSNFTLKIRSTKLEDSAMYFCASSARRGYEQYFGPGTRLTVT.

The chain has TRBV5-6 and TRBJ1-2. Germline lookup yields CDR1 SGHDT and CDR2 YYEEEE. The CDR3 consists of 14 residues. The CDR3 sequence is CASSLSLLSRGYTF.

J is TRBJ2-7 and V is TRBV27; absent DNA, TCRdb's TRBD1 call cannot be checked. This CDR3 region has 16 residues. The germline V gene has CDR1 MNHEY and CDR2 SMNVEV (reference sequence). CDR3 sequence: CASSPGQRGITYEQYF.

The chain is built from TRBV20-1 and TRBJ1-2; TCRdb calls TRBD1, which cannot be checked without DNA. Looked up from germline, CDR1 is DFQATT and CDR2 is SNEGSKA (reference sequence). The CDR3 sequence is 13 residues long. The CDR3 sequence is CSAEDSWYYGYTF.

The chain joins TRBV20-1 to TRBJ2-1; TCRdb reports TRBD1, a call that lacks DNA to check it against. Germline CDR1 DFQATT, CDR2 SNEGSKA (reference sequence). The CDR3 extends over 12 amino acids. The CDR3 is CSAGQEYNEQFF.

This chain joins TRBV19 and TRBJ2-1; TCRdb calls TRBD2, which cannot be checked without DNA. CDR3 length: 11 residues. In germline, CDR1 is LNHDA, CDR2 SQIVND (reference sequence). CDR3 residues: CASSLGDEQFF. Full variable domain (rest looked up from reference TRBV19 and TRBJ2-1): DGGITQSPKYLFRKEGQNVTLSCEQNLNHDAMYWYRQDPGQGLRLIYYSQIVNDFQKGDIAEGYSVSREKKESFPLTVTSAQKNPTAFYLCASSLGDEQFFGPGTRLTVL.

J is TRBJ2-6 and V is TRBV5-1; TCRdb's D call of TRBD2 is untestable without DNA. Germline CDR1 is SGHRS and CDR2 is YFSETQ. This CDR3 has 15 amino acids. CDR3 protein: CASSLRASGANVLTF. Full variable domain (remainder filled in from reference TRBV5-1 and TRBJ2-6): KAGVTQTPRYLIKTRGQQVTLSCSPISGHRSVSWYQQTPGQGLQFLFEYFSETQRNKGNFPGRFSGRQFSNSRSEMNVSTLELGDSALYLCASSLRASGANVLTFGAGSRLTVL.

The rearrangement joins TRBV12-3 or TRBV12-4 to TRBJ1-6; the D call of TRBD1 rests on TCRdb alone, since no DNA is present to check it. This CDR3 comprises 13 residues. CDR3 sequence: CASSFSREAPLHF.

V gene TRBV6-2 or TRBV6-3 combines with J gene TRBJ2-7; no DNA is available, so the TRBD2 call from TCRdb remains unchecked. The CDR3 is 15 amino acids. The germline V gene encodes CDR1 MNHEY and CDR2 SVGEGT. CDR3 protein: CASSTLSGIIYEQYF.

CDR3 amino acids: CASSLSGDSYNEQFF. The chain uses TRBV5-1 and TRBJ2-1. The CDR3 has 15 residues. CDR1 is SGHRS, CDR2 YFSETQ, per germline.

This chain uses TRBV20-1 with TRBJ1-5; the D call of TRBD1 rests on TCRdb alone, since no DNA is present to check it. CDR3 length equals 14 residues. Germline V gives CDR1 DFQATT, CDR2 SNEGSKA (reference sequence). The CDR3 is CSARDWGQNQPQHF.

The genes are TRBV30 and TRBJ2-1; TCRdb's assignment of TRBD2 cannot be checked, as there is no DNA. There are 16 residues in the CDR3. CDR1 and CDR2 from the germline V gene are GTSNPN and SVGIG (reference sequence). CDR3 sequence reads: CAWSVVGLAGYNEQFF.

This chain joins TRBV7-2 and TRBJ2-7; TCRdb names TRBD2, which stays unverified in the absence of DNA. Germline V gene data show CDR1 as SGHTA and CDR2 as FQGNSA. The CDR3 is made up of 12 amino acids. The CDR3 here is CAHGTSGYEQYF.

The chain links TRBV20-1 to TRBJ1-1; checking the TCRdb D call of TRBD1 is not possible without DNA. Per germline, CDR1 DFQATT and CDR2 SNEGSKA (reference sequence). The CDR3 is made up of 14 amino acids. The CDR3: CSARDKTGYTEAFF.

The chain's CDR3 is CASSMGQNPYEQYF. The chain carries TRBV9 and TRBJ2-7; TCRdb gives TRBD1 as the D gene, but with no DNA this cannot be confirmed. Germline V CDR1 and CDR2: SGDLS, YYNGEE. This CDR3 is built from 14 residues.

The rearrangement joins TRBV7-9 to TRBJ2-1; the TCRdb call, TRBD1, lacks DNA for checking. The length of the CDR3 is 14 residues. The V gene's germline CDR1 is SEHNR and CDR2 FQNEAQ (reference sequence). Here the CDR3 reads CASSLVGQGNEQFF.

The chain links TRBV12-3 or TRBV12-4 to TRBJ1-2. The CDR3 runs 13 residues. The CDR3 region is CASSLGELYGYTF.

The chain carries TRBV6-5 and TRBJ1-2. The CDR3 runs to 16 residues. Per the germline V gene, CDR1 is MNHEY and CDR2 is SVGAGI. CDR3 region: CASSYSRREVRSGYTF.

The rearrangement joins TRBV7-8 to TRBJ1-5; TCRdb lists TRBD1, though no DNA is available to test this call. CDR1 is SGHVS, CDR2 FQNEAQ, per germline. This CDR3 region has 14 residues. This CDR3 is CASSSQGPAQPQHF.